This TCR beta chain originates from a study of a mutant IDH1 vaccine in newly diagnosed glioma. Study findings and constraints: Induction of immune responses by the vaccine occurred in roughly 93% of patients.

Only in-frame clones appear in the TCRdb table, and some are missing; sequencing was by immunoSEQ multiplex PCR. The repertoire has under 50,000 clones, approximately 90% of them found once; the top ten carry 3.9%. Germline V gene data show CDR1 as MDHEN and CDR2 as SYDVKM. The CDR3 extends over 14 amino acids. V trimming: 3 bases; J trimming: 7 bases; junction bases outside the gene matches: 6. Comments on this clone: Antigen specificity is unknown.

Time point defined: week 23, last vaccination. Topical imiquimod accompanied each vaccine dose, which consisted of 300 ug of mutant IDH1 20-mer peptide. This clonotype was sampled from a man in his fifties or sixties with glioma. The V call is TRBV28, the J call TRBJ1-5; 7 nucleotides align to TRBD1. This specimen consisted of PBMCs, obtained from a glioma patient whose treatment included an IDH1 peptide vaccine. The CDR3 sequence: CASSFDREGQPQHF. The CDR3 nucleotides are TGTGCCAGCAGTTTCGACAGGGAAGGGCAGCCCCAGCATTTT.